This TCR beta chain was recorded in a study of T cells in Graves' hyperthyroidism and ophthalmopathy. Study summary: Initial diagnosis, before any treatment, was when peripheral blood was collected.

Findings and limits, study-wide: Most thyroid clonotypes that were expanded above 0.001 also turned up in blood. Separating ophthalmopathy from stable hyperthyroidism was achieved by a 13 V-J model.

Comments on this clonotype: The antigen remains unidentified.

The PBMCs were taken from over 9.5 ml of fresh peripheral blood. There are 14 residues in the CDR3. Unmatched junction bases numbered 4, after V lost 3 bases and J lost 7 bases. The germline V gene encodes CDR1 SGDLS and CDR2 YYNGEE. Amplified TCR beta CDR3 regions came from RNA transcripts. The HTBI primer set served for first-round RT-PCR of the TCR CDR3. TCRdb itself ran the multiplex PCR reads through MiXCR, one entry per CDR3 protein. Among hundreds of thousands of distinct CDR3 sequences, about 13% were seen once, and the ten largest hold around 9.2%. The sample comprised blood. The clonotype comes from a woman younger than 35 with Graves' hyperthyroidism. The chain employs TRBV9 and TRBJ1-6; 7 bases are shared with TRBD1. The CDR3 DNA reads TGTGCCAGCAGCGCGGGACAGATCAATTCACCCCTCCACTTT. Its protein product is CASSAGQINSPLHF.